These 11 T cell receptor beta chains were all obtained from the same sample, sequenced in a study of blood T cell repertoires in COVID-19. Profiling relied on immunoSEQ multiplex PCR, and the TCRdb table lists in-frame clones only, not all of them. The sample holds 150,000 or so clones, around 80% seen once. The sequencing input was peripheral blood. These receptor sequences come from a human donor with acute or convalescent COVID-19. The donor label of this sample is uncertain.

This clone was picked up a small number of times. The junction differs from germline at one of its ends, possibly a read error. This sequence joins TRBV2 and TRBJ1-2; TRBD1 matches at 7 bases. The CDR3 has 14 residues. CDR1 SNHLY and CDR2 FYNNEI come from the germline V gene. DNA for the CDR3: TGTGCCAGCACTGAAACGGGACAGTCATATGGCTACACCTTC. This encodes CASTETGQSYGYTF.

This clone occurred once. This chain uses TRBV29-1 with TRBJ1-3; TRBD1 might be the D (6 bases). CDR3 length equals 15 residues. Germline V gene data show CDR1 as SQVTM and CDR2 as ANQGSEA. V lost 4 bases to trimming and J lost 0 bases, with 13 bases between them. The CDR3 protein is CSVGPRDNSGNTIYF. CDR3 sequence (DNA): TGCAGCGTTGGTCCTCGGGACAACTCTGGAAACACCATATATTTT.

This sequence joins TRBV15 and TRBJ1-4; TRBD1 agrees at 8 bases. The CDR3 has 15 amino acids. Looked up from germline, CDR1 is LNHNV and CDR2 is YYDKDF (reference sequence). J was trimmed by 10 bases and V by 0 bases; bases with no gene match: 7. The DNA for the CDR3 is TGTGCCACCAGCAGAGATTATGGGACAGGAGTAAAACTGTTTTTT. Translating it yields CATSRDYGTGVKLFF.

V is TRBV9 and J is TRBJ2-1; maybe TRBD2 (5 bases). The CDR3 extends over 17 amino acids. In germline, CDR1 is SGDLS, CDR2 YYNGEE. Trimming removed 4 bases at V and 3 bases at J, with 20 bases between. The CDR3 sequence: CASSPLEAVVVYNEQFF. CDR3 nucleotides: TGTGCCAGCAGCCCCCTAGAAGCGGTAGTAGTCTACAATGAGCAGTTCTTC.

The chain is built from TRBV19 and TRBJ1-4; TRBD1 matches 8 bases. The CDR3 has 16 residues. In germline, CDR1 is LNHDA, CDR2 SQIVND (reference sequence). J lost 1 base, V lost 6 bases, and 7 bases had no gene match. The CDR3: CASSDDRGETNEKLFF. The CDR3 DNA sequence: TGTGCCAGTAGCGACGACAGGGGAGAAACTAATGAAAAACTGTTTTTT.

The J gene is TRBJ2-2, the V gene TRBV19; 9 bases are shared with TRBD1. This CDR3 spans 15 amino acids. J gave up 3 bases and V 7 bases, and 6 bases lay outside the gene matches. CDR1 and CDR2 (germline): LNHDA, SQIVND (reference sequence). This chain's CDR3 is CASTRQGGDTGELFF. The CDR3 nucleotides read TGTGCCAGTACCCGACAGGGGGGAGACACCGGGGAGCTGTTTTTT. Looking up the rest from reference TRBV19 and TRBJ2-2 gives the full variable domain: DGGITQSPKYLFRKEGQNVTLSCEQNLNHDAMYWYRQDPGQGLRLIYYSQIVNDFQKGDIAEGYSVSREKKESFPLTVTSAQKNPTAFYLCASTRQGGDTGELFFGEGSRLTVL.

The chain couples TRBV5-6 to TRBJ2-5; D may be TRBD1 (6 bases). V was trimmed by 6 bases and J by 1 base, leaving 13 bases between them. The CDR3 contains 14 residues. Germline V CDR1 and CDR2: SGHDT, YYEEEE. The CDR3, as DNA: TGTGCCAGCACCCAACAGGGTTCCCAAGAGACCCAGTACTTC. Translation: CASTQQGSQETQYF.

The gene calls are TRBV7-2 and TRBJ2-1; 8 nucleotides agree with TRBD2. Germline CDR1 is SGHTA and CDR2 is FQGNSA. This CDR3 is 17 amino acids long. The junction had 17 bases not matched to a gene; V was cut back by 5 bases and J by 8 bases. The CDR3 sequence: CASSTSPGTSLEYEQFF. The CDR3 region has the DNA TGTGCCAGCAGCACCAGCCCCGGGACTAGTCTGGAGTATGAGCAGTTCTTC. Based on the CDR3 plus reference TRBV7-2 and TRBJ2-1, the full variable domain is GAGVSQSPSNKVTEKGKDVELRCDPISGHTALYWYRQSLGQGLEFLIYFQGNSAPDKSGLPSDRFSAERTGGSVSTLTIQRTQQEDSAVYLCASSTSPGTSLEYEQFFGPGTRLTVL.

Only one count was recorded for this clone. This chain links TRBV30 with TRBJ1-5; unclear D gene. The V and J ends lost 0 bases and 5 bases respectively, with 11 bases between them. The CDR3 spans 14 residues. Per the germline V gene, CDR1 is GTSNPN and CDR2 is SVGIG (reference sequence). Here the CDR3 DNA reads TGTGCCTGGAGTGTATCTAACTTTGATCAGCCCCAGCATTTT. As protein: CAWSVSNFDQPQHF.

The chain joins TRBV3-1 (or the pseudogene TRBV3-2) to TRBJ1-2; 11 bases are a match to TRBD1. CDR3 length: 17 residues. V shed 0 bases, J shed 1 base, and the junction held 4 bases outside the gene matches. Per the germline V gene, CDR1 is LGHDT and CDR2 is YNNKEL (reference sequence). CDR3 sequence reads: CASSQDSGTGGNYGYTF. The CDR3 DNA sequence: TGTGCCAGCAGCCAAGATTCGGGGACAGGGGGTAACTATGGCTACACCTTC.

The rearrangement joins TRBV9 to TRBJ1-1; 7 bases match TRBD1. Germline values: CDR1 SGDLS, CDR2 YYNGEE. V was pared by 4 bases and J by 1 base, with 1 base of the junction left unmatched. This CDR3 contains 13 residues. The CDR3 DNA reads TGTGCCAGCAGCAGACAGGGGAACACTGAAGCTTTCTTT. Its translation: CASSRQGNTEAFF.